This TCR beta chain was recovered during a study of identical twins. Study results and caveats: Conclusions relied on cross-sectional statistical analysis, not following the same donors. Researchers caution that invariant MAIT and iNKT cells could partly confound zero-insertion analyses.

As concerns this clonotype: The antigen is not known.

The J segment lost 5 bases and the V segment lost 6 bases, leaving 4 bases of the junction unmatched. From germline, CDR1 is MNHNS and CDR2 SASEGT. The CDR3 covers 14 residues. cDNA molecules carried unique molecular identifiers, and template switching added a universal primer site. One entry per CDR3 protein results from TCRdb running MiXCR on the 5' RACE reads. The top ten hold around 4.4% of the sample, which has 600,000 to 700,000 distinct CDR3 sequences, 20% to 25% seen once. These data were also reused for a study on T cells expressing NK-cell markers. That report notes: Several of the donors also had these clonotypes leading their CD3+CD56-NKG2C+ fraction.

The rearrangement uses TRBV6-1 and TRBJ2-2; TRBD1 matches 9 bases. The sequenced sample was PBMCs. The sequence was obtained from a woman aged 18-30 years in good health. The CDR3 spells CASRPGTGTGELFF. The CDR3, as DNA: TGTGCCAGCAGACCTGGGACAGGGACCGGGGAGCTGTTTTTT.